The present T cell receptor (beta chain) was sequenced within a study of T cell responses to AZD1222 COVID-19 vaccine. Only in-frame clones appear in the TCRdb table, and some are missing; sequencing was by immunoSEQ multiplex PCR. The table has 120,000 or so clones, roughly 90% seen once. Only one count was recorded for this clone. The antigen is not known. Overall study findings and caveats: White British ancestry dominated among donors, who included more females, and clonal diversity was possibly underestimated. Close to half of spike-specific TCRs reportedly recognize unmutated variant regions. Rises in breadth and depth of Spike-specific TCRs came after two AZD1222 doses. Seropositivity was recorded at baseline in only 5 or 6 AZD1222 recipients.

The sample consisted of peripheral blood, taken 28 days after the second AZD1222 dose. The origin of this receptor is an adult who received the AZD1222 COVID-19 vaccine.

CDR3 sequence: CASSIRQLVSTDTQYF. CDR3 DNA: TGTGCCAGCAGCATCCGACAGCTGGTTAGCACAGATACGCAGTATTTT. The V call is TRBV11-2, the J call TRBJ2-3, with D possibly being TRBD1 (5 bases). V lost 5 bases to trimming and J lost 0 bases, with 15 bases between them. Germline V CDR1 and CDR2: SGHAT, FQNNGV. CDR3 length: 16 amino acids.